The rows below give T cell receptor beta chains drawn from one sample of a study of T cells after posttransplantation cyclophosphamide. The table came from immunoSEQ multiplex PCR; TCRdb's copy has only in-frame clones and leaves some out. This table holds some 64,000 clones, 93% found once. Sequenced: PBMCs. The receptors were gathered from a woman aged 25 to 39 in good health and a related stem cell transplant donor. CDR3s include the opening cysteine and the closing phenylalanine or tryptophan. Each record gives: J gene, D gene, V gene, clone size, CDR3 protein, CDR3 DNA. A D gene is named only where the DNA matches it firmly. For some rows the clone size is stated as once, few or many, or as a class when expanded; others skip it.

TRBJ2-1	TRBD2	TRBV19	NA	CASSISAGLATGEQFF	TGTGCCAGTAGTATATCAGCGGGACTCGCGACCGGGGAGCAGTTCTTC
TRBJ2-3	TRBD2	TRBV5-1	NA	CASALLAGVTDTQYF	TGCGCCAGCGCCCTCCTAGCGGGGGTAACGGATACGCAGTATTTT
TRBJ2-3	NA	TRBV19	once	CASSTPGASGTDTQYF	TGTGCCAGTAGTACCCCGGGGGCCTCGGGCACAGATACGCAGTATTTT
TRBJ2-3	NA	TRBV18	once	CASSLGSGLTDTQYF	TGTGCCAGCTCACTCGGTAGCGGACTCACAGATACGCAGTATTTT
TRBJ1-1	NA	TRBV29-1	NA	CSVFTVFSLNTEAFF	TGCAGCGTCTTCACAGTATTTTCTCTGAACACTGAAGCTTTCTTT
TRBJ1-5	NA	TRBV28	NA	CASSHSSNQPQHF	TGTGCCAGCAGTCACAGTAGCAATCAGCCCCAGCATTTT
TRBJ1-4	NA	TRBV19	NA	CASSESPGATNEKLFF	TGTGCCAGTAGCGAGAGTCCCGGGGCAACTAATGAAAAACTGTTTTTT
TRBJ2-7	NA	TRBV29-1	NA	CSVEGQGGEQYF	TGCAGCGTTGAAGGGCAGGGCGGCGAGCAGTACTTC
TRBJ2-2	NA	TRBV5-5	once	CASSWGQNTGELFF	TGTGCCAGCAGCTGGGGACAGAACACCGGGGAGCTGTTTTTT
TRBJ1-3	NA	TRBV7-8	NA	CASSLGGLGNTIYF	TGTGCCAGCAGCTTAGGGGGCCTTGGAAACACCATATATTTT
TRBJ1-1	NA	TRBV5-4	NA	CASSLKAGLNTEAFF	TGTGCCAGCAGCTTGAAGGCGGGCCTAAACACTGAAGCTTTCTTT
TRBJ1-2	NA	TRBV28	NA	CASSSQGGGYTF	TGTGCCAGCAGTTCACAGGGAGGGGGCTACACCTTC
TRBJ1-1	NA	TRBV19	NA	CASRGDGLGTEAFF	TGTGCCAGTAGGGGAGATGGATTAGGCACTGAAGCTTTCTTT
TRBJ2-7	NA	TRBV27	NA	CASSSARTQLSYEQYF	TGTGCCAGCAGCTCCGCGCGTACTCAGCTTTCCTACGAGCAGTACTTC
TRBJ2-3	NA	TRBV5-5	NA	CASSWRTSTDTQYF	TGTGCCAGCAGCTGGCGGACTAGCACAGATACGCAGTATTTT
TRBJ2-3	TRBD2	TRBV11-2	NA	CASSSDGGLGPDTQYF	TGTGCCAGCAGCTCAGATGGGGGACTAGGCCCAGATACGCAGTATTTT